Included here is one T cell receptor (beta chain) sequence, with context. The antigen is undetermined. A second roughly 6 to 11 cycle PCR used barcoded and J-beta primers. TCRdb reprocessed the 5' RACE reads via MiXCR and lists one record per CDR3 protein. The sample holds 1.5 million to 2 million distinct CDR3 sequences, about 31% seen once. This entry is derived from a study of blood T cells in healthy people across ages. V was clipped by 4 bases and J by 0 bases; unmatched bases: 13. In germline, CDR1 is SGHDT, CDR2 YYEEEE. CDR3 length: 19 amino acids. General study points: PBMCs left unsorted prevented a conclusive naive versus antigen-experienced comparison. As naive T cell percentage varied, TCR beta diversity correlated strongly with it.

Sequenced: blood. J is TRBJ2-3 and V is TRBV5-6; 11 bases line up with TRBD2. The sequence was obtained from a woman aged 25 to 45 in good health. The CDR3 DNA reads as TGTGCCAGCAGCCCCCCGGTCGGTAGCGGGGGGGAGAGCACAGATACGCAGTATTTT. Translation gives CASSPPVGSGGESTDTQYF.